This entry lists 13 T cell receptor beta chains sequenced from one sample in a study of T cells expressing NK-cell markers. From its re-call of the 5' RACE reads, TCRdb lists each CDR3 protein once, without DNA. The sample totals fewer than 400,000 distinct CDR3 sequences. Source material: blood T cells: a sorted CD56 or NKG2C T cell subset, CD4+ or CD8+ T cells, or bulk PBMC T cells (not recorded which). The source of these receptors is a woman in her fifties or sixties in good health.

CDR3 region: CASSAGDLYNEQFF. The V call is TRBV5-1, the J call TRBJ2-1; without DNA, the TCRdb call of TRBD2 cannot be checked. This CDR3 contains 14 residues. Germline V gene sequence: CDR1 SGHRS, CDR2 YFSETQ.

The J gene is TRBJ2-7, the V gene TRBV3-1; the D gene TCRdb calls, TRBD2, cannot be checked with no DNA. This CDR3 contains 13 residues. Germline CDR1 is LGHDT and CDR2 is YNNKEL (reference sequence). CDR3 amino acids: CASSPGRHYEQYF.

The gene calls are TRBV6-5 and TRBJ2-2; TCRdb designates TRBD1, a call that cannot be tested without DNA. The CDR3 sequence is 14 residues long. Germline CDR1 MNHEY, CDR2 SVGAGI. This CDR3 is CASSTRTGFGELFF.

The chain uses TRBV9 and TRBJ2-5. The CDR3 totals 13 residues. Germline V gene sequence: CDR1 SGDLS, CDR2 YYNGEE. This chain's CDR3 is CASSVRGGETQYF.

The chain joins TRBV3-1 to TRBJ2-7. This CDR3 region has 12 residues. Looked up from germline, CDR1 is LGHDT and CDR2 is YNNKEL (reference sequence). CDR3 residues: CASSLAVGEQYF.

The chain's CDR3 is CASSPPVGYGYTF. The V gene is TRBV18, the J gene TRBJ1-2. This CDR3 contains 13 residues. CDR1 KGHSH and CDR2 LQKENI come from the germline V gene. Looking up the rest from reference TRBV18 and TRBJ1-2 gives the full variable domain: NAGVMQNPRHLVRRRGQEARLRCSPMKGHSHVYWYRQLPEEGLKFMVYLQKENIIDESGMPKERFSAEFPKEGPSILRIQQVVRGDSAAYFCASSPPVGYGYTFGSGTRLTVV.

This chain connects TRBV5-1 to TRBJ2-2. Per germline, CDR1 SGHRS and CDR2 YFSETQ. The CDR3 has 14 amino acids. CDR3 amino acids: CASSADGAPGELFF.

CDR3 sequence reads: CSVGARWGTEAFF. J is TRBJ1-1 and V is TRBV29-1; TCRdb's assignment of TRBD1 cannot be checked, as there is no DNA. Looked up from germline, CDR1 is SQVTM and CDR2 is ANQGSEA. This CDR3 comprises 13 residues.

The rearrangement joins TRBV3-1 to TRBJ2-5; TCRdb proposes TRBD1, but this gene call is untestable without DNA. CDR1 is LGHDT, CDR2 YNNKEL, per germline (reference sequence). This CDR3 is built from 18 residues. The CDR3 protein is CASSQDRGAGATSGTQYF.

The rearrangement links TRBV5-1 to TRBJ1-2; the D call of TRBD1 rests on TCRdb alone, since no DNA is present to check it. In germline, CDR1 is SGHRS, CDR2 YFSETQ. CDR3 length equals 15 residues. The CDR3 here is CASSLGGRSLYGYTF.

This chain connects TRBV3-1 to TRBJ2-1; TCRdb names TRBD1, which stays unverified in the absence of DNA. From germline, CDR1 is LGHDT and CDR2 YNNKEL (reference sequence). The length of the CDR3 is 14 residues. CDR3 region: CASSRLVRGREQFF.

The gene calls are TRBV19 and TRBJ2-3; as DNA is missing, the TRBD2 call by TCRdb cannot be tested. The CDR3 is made up of 14 amino acids. The germline V gene encodes CDR1 LNHDA and CDR2 SQIVND (reference sequence). The CDR3 sequence is CASLGREGADTQYF.

V and J are TRBV12-3 or TRBV12-4 and TRBJ2-2; TCRdb's assignment of TRBD2 cannot be checked, as there is no DNA. CDR3 length: 16 amino acids. The CDR3 region is CASSPGLAVDTGELFF.